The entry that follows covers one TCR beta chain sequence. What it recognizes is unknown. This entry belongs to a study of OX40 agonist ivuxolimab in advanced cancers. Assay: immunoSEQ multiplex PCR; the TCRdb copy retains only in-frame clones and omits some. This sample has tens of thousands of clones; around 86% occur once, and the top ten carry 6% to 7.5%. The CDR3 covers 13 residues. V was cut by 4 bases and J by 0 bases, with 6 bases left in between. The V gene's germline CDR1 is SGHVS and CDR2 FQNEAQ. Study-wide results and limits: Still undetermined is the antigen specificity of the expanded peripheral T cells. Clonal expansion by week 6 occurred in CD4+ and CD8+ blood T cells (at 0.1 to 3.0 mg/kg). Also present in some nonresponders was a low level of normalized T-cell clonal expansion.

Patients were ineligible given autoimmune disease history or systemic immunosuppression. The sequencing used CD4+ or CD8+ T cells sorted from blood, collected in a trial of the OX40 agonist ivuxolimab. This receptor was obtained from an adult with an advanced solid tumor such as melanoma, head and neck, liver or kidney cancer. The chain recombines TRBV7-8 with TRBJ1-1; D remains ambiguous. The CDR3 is CASSSSMNTEAFF. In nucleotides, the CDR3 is TGTGCCAGCAGCTCATCAATGAACACTGAAGCTTTCTTT.